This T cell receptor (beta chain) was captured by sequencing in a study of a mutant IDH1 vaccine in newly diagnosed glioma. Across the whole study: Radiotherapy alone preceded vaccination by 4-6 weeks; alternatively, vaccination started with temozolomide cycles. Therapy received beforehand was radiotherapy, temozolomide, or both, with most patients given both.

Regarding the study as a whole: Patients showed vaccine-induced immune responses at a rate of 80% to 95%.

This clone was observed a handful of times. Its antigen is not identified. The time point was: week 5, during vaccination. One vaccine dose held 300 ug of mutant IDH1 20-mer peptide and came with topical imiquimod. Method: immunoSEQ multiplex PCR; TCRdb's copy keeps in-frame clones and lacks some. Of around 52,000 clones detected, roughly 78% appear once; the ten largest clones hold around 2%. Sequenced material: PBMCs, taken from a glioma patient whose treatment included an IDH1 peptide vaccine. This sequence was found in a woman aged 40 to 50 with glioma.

The DNA for the CDR3 is TGTGCCAGCTCACCCAAACCGGGACAGGAAGCTTTCTTT. Translating it yields CASSPKPGQEAFF. The chain uses TRBV18 and TRBJ1-1; 7 bases fit TRBD1. The V gene end was trimmed by 3 bases and the J gene end by 8 bases; junction bases not matched to a gene: 6. In germline, CDR1 is KGHSH, CDR2 LQKENI. There are 13 residues in the CDR3.